This T cell receptor (beta chain) was captured in a study of T cell changes during pregnancy in multiple sclerosis. Germline CDR1 LNHDA, CDR2 SQIVND (reference sequence). Trimming stripped 5 bases from V and 0 bases from J, with 14 bases between. There are 17 residues in the CDR3. Only in-frame clones appear in the TCRdb table, and some are missing; sequencing was by immunoSEQ multiplex PCR. The repertoire holds almost 20,000 clones, approximately 90% seen once, with 6.5% to 8.5% in the top ten. The sequence was collected from a female donor in good health, enrolled as a control in a pregnancy study. J is TRBJ1-6 and V is TRBV19; D gene ambiguous. The specimen was CD8+ T cells from peripheral blood mononuclear cells, collected in the third trimester of pregnancy. The CDR3 DNA follows: TGTGCCAGTAGTCGACGGGAAAAGAGCTCCTATAATTCACCCCTCCACTTT. It specifies CASSRREKSSYNSPLHF.